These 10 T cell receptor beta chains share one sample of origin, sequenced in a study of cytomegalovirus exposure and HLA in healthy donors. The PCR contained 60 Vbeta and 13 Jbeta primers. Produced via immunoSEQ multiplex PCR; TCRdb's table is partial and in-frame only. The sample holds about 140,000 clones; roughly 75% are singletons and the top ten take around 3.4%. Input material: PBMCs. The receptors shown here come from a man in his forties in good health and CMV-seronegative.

CDR3 nucleotides: TGTGCCAGCAGCTCCCCAAGGACAGGGGTAAACGGGATTCAGTACTTC. This sequence encodes CASSSPRTGVNGIQYF. This chain connects TRBV5-4 to TRBJ2-4; 9 bases map to TRBD1. The CDR3 spans 16 residues. Germline lookup yields CDR1 SGHNT and CDR2 YYREEE (reference sequence). Trimming removed 3 bases from V and 10 bases from J; junction bases left unmatched: 14.

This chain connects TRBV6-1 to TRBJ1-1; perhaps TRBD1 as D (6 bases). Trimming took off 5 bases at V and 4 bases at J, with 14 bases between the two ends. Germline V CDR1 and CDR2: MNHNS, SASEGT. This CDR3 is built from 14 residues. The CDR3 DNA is TGTGCCAGCAGTTTACAGGGAGTATCCACTGAAGCTTTCTTT. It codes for CASSLQGVSTEAFF.

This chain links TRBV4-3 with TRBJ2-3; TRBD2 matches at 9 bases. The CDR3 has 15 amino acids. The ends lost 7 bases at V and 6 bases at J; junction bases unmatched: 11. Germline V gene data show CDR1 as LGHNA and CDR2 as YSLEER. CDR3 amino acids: CASNRGGAISDTQYF. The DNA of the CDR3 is TGCGCCAGCAACCGCGGGGGGGCAATCTCTGATACGCAGTATTTT.

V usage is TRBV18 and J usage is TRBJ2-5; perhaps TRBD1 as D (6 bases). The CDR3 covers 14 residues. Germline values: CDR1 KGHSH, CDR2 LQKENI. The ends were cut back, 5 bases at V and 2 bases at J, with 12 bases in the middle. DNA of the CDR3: TGTGCCAGCTCAAGCACACAGGGTCAAGAGACCCAGTACTTC. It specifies CASSSTQGQETQYF.

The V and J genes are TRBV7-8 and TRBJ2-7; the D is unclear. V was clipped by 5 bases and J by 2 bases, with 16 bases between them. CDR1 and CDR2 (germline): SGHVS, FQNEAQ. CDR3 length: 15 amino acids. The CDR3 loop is CASSNGSFPTYEQYF. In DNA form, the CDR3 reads TGTGCCAGCAGCAACGGGTCCTTCCCAACCTACGAGCAGTACTTC.

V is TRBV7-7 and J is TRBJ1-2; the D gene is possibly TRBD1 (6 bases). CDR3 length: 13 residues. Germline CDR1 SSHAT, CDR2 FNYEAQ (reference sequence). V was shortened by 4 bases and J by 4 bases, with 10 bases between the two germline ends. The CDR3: CASSSDSFYGYTF. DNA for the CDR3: TGTGCCAGCAGCTCGGACAGTTTCTATGGCTACACCTTC.

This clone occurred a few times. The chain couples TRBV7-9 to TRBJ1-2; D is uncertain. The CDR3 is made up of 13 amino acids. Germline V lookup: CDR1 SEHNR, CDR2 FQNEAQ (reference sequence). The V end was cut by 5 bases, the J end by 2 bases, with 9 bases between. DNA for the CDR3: TGTGCCAGCAGCCTCTCGGTCAACTATGGCTACACCTTC. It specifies CASSLSVNYGYTF.

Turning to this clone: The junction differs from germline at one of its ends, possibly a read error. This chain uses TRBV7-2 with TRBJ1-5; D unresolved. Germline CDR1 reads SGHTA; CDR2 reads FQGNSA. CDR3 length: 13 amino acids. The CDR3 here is CASSLERDQPQHF. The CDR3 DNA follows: TGTGCCAGCAGCTTAGAGAGGGATCAACCCCAGCATTTT.

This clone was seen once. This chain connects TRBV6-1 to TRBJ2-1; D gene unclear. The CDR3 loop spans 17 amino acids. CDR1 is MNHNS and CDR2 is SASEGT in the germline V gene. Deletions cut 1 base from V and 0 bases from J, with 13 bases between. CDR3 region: CASSEGRPLLSYNEQFF. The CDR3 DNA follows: TGTGCCAGCAGTGAAGGGAGACCTCTCCTCTCCTACAATGAGCAGTTCTTC.

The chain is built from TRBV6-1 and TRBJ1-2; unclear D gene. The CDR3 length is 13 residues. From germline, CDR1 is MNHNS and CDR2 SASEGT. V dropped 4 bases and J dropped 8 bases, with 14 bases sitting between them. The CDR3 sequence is CASSANYPEGYTF. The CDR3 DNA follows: TGTGCCAGCAGTGCGAACTATCCGGAGGGCTACACCTTC.